The 14 T cell receptor beta chains below come from one sample, sequenced in a study of beta chain features in type 1 diabetes. Every bit of the isolated RNA underwent reverse transcription, so sequencing read expressed TCRB transcripts. Assay used: immunoSEQ multiplex PCR; TCRdb lists only in-frame clones, some missing. The sample lists tens of thousands of clones; 35% to 50% were seen once. Regarding the study as a whole: TCRB CDR3 length was moderately but significantly reduced in all four CD4+ subsets of Type 1 diabetes patients.

For these TCRs, the target antigens are not known. Sequenced: Tregs from blood. Receptors were obtained from a man aged 25 to 45 with type 1 diabetes.

The chain has TRBV19 and TRBJ1-5, with 9 bases aligning to TRBD1. CDR1 and CDR2 (germline): LNHDA, SQIVND (reference sequence). CDR3 length equals 14 residues. The J segment lost 7 bases and the V segment lost 6 bases, leaving 7 bases of the junction unmatched. The CDR3 coding sequence is TGTGCCAGTAGCCTTCGGGACAGGGCACAGCCCCAGCATTTT. Residues: CASSLRDRAQPQHF.

This sequence joins TRBV30 and TRBJ2-5; possibly TRBD2 for D (6 bases). Germline V CDR1 and CDR2: GTSNPN, SVGIG (reference sequence). CDR3 size: 14 residues. V lost 0 bases and J lost 6, with 14 bases in between. As DNA, the CDR3 is TGTGCCTGGAGTGTAATTGGCGGGACCCAGACCCAGTACTTC. Its protein product is CAWSVIGGTQTQYF. Full variable domain (remainder filled in from reference TRBV30 and TRBJ2-5): SQTIHQWPATLVQPVGSPLSLECTVEGTSNPNLYWYRQAAGRGLQLLFYSVGIGQISSEVPQNLSASRPQDRQFILSSKKLLLSDSGFYLCAWSVIGGTQTQYFGPGTRLLVL.

This clone was detected only a few times. This rearrangement joins TRBV7-3 to TRBJ2-7; D is unclear. The V gene lost 2 bases and the J gene lost 3 bases, with 8 bases spanning the gap. The CDR3 is made up of 13 amino acids. The germline V gene has CDR1 SGHTA and CDR2 FQGTGA. The CDR3 sequence: CASSLSEYYEQYF. As DNA, the CDR3 is TGTGCCAGCAGCTTATCGGAGTACTACGAGCAGTACTTC.

This clone came up a few times. The chain links TRBV18 to TRBJ2-5; no clear D gene. The CDR3 sequence is 15 residues long. V dropped 6 bases and J dropped 2 bases, with 16 bases sitting between them. Germline V gene data show CDR1 as KGHSH and CDR2 as LQKENI. The CDR3 DNA reads as TGTGCCAGCTCTCCAACGGGTGGCAGTCAAGAGACCCAGTACTTC. This codes for CASSPTGGSQETQYF.

The gene calls are TRBV14 and TRBJ1-1; D ambiguous. The CDR3 has 12 amino acids. Looked up from germline, CDR1 is SGHDN and CDR2 is FVKESK. V lost 5 bases to trimming and J lost 5 bases, with 9 bases between them. This CDR3 is CASSAGWTEAFF. The CDR3 region has the DNA TGTGCCAGCAGCGCCGGGTGGACTGAAGCTTTCTTT.

A word on this clone: Other nucleotide sequences in the sample specify the same CDR3. This sequence joins TRBV10-3 and TRBJ2-1; D possibly corresponds to TRBD2 (5 bases). Between the trimmed V and J ends, which lost 6 bases and 3 bases, there was a span of 12 bases. Germline V lookup: CDR1 ENHRY, CDR2 SYGVKD. The CDR3 is 14 residues long. CDR3: CAIRGERHYNEQFF. As DNA, the CDR3 is TGTGCCATCAGAGGAGAGCGGCACTACAATGAGCAGTTCTTC.

The V and J genes are TRBV6-6 and TRBJ1-5; D not resolved. With 10 bases removed from V and 6 bases from J, the gap between germline ends came to 13 bases. Germline V gene lookup returns CDR1 MNHNY and CDR2 SVGAGI (reference sequence). This CDR3 is 12 amino acids long. Here the CDR3 DNA reads TGTGCCACCTCTTTTGGGCTTCAGCCCCAGCATTTT. Translating gives CATSFGLQPQHF.

The rearrangement uses TRBV5-1 and TRBJ2-3; no firm D call. This CDR3 contains 15 residues. Trimming left V 7 bases short and J 1 base short, with 16 bases between. CDR1 SGHRS and CDR2 YFSETQ come from the germline V gene. The CDR3 region has the DNA TGCGCCAGCGCTGCGGTGGAACCGCGCACAGATACGCAGTATTTT. Translating gives CASAAVEPRTDTQYF.

This sequence joins TRBV5-1 and TRBJ2-5; 7 bases agree with TRBD1. Germline CDR1 and CDR2: SGHRS and YFSETQ. V lost 2 bases and J lost 4; bases outside the gene matches: 14. There are 17 residues in the CDR3. The chain's CDR3 is CASSFSPVDRVGETQYF. The CDR3 DNA reads as TGCGCCAGCAGCTTCTCCCCGGTTGACAGGGTGGGAGAGACCCAGTACTTC.

The chain has TRBV19 and TRBJ2-2; 9 bases match TRBD1. The V gene end was trimmed by 10 bases and the J gene end by 3 bases; junction bases not matched to a gene: 9. This CDR3 contains 15 residues. Per the germline V gene, CDR1 is LNHDA and CDR2 is SQIVND (reference sequence). The CDR3 here is CATTSRTGDTGELFF. The DNA of the CDR3 is TGTGCCACCACCTCTCGGACAGGGGACACCGGGGAGCTGTTTTTT. Full variable domain (missing parts from reference TRBV19 and TRBJ2-2): DGGITQSPKYLFRKEGQNVTLSCEQNLNHDAMYWYRQDPGQGLRLIYYSQIVNDFQKGDIAEGYSVSREKKESFPLTVTSAQKNPTAFYLCATTSRTGDTGELFFGEGSRLTVL.

The rearrangement links TRBV28 to TRBJ2-4, with D possibly matching TRBD1 (6 bases). V lost 6 bases to trimming and J lost 4 bases, with 13 bases between them. Germline V gives CDR1 MDHEN, CDR2 SYDVKM. The CDR3 has 14 amino acids. CDR3 in amino acids: CASSRGQQKNIQYF. The DNA for the CDR3 is TGTGCCAGCAGCCGAGGACAGCAGAAAAACATTCAGTACTTC.

V usage is TRBV28 and J usage is TRBJ2-1; D remains ambiguous. V lost 6 bases and J 7 bases, leaving 19 bases between the germline ends. This CDR3 is built from 15 residues. Per germline, CDR1 MDHEN and CDR2 SYDVKM. CDR3 nucleotides: TGTGCCAGCAGCCCCCAAACAGCTGGTCGGAATGAGCAGTTCTTC. Translating it yields CASSPQTAGRNEQFF.

The V call is TRBV5-1, the J call TRBJ2-3; D may be TRBD1 (6 bases). The CDR3 loop spans 15 amino acids. CDR1 is SGHRS, CDR2 YFSETQ, per germline. The V end lost 7 bases, the J end lost 2 bases, and 17 bases lay between the germline ends. CDR3 sequence (DNA): TGCGCCAGCCACGGGACATTGGTCGACACAGATACGCAGTATTTT. Amino acids: CASHGTLVDTDTQYF.

This clone was detected once. The chain uses TRBV6-1 and TRBJ2-4; 11 bases agree with TRBD2. This CDR3 region has 15 residues. Germline V gene data show CDR1 as MNHNS and CDR2 as SASEGT. The trim removed 3 bases at V and 5 bases at J, leaving 3 bases unmatched. CDR3 coding DNA: TGTGCCAGCAGTGATAGCGGGAGGGGGCAAAACATTCAGTACTTC. Translated: CASSDSGRGQNIQYF.